This TCR beta chain was identified in a study of beta chain features in type 1 diabetes. This clone has a handful of counts. Its antigen remains unknown. Each of the CD4+ naive, central memory, regulatory and stem cell-like memory populations was sorted via CD45RO/CCR7/CD25/CD127/CD95/CD27. Purity of each sorted population was above 95%. Regarding the study as a whole: More deletions and fewer insertions at VDJ junctions were found in patients with type 1 diabetes.

CDR1 and CDR2 from the germline V gene are LGHNT and FRNRAP. V was pared by 3 bases and J by 5 bases, with 8 bases of the junction left unmatched. This CDR3 is 17 amino acids long. All of the isolated RNA was reverse transcribed, so expressed TCRB transcripts were sequenced. The table came from immunoSEQ multiplex PCR; TCRdb's copy has only in-frame clones and leaves some out. The sample lists under 400,000 clones; around 13% were seen once. The sequenced sample was naive CD4+ T cells from blood. The sequence was collected from a young man in good health. The chain joins TRBV12-5 to TRBJ1-5; 12 positions agree with TRBD1. CDR3 DNA sequence: TGTGCTAGTGGTTTCGCCCTCGGGACAGGGGGCGATCAGCCCCAGCATTTT. Protein product: CASGFALGTGGDQPQHF.